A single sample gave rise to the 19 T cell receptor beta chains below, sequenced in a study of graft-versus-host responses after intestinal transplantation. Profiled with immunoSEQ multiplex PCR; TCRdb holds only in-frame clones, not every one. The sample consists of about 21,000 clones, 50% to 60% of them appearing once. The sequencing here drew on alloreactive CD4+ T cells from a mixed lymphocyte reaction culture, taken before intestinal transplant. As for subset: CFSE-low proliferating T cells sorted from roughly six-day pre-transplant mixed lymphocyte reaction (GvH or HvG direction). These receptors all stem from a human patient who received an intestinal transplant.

CDR3 DNA sequence: TGCAGCGTTTCTCGGTACCAAGAGACCCAGTACTTC. Encoded protein: CSVSRYQETQYF. V gene TRBV29-1 combines with J gene TRBJ2-5; no reliable D call. The V gene's germline CDR1 is SQVTM and CDR2 ANQGSEA. CDR3 length: 12 amino acids. V lost 5 bases and J 0 bases, leaving 7 bases between the germline ends.

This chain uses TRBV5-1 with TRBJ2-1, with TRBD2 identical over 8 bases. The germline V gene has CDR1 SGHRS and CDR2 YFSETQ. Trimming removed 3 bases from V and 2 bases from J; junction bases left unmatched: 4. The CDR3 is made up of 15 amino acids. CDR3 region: CASSSSGSPYNEQFF. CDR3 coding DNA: TGCGCCAGCAGCTCGAGCGGGAGTCCCTACAATGAGCAGTTCTTC.

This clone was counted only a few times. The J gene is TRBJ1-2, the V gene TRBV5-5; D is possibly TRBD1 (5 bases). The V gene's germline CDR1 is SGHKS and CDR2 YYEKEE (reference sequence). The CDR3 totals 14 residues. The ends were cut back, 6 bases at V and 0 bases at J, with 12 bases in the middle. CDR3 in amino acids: CASISLGANYGYTF. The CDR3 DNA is TGTGCCAGCATCTCTCTAGGGGCTAACTATGGCTACACCTTC.

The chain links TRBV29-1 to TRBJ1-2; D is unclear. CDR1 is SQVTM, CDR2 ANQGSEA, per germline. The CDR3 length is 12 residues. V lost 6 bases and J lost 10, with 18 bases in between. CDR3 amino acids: CSVAGGSRVYTF. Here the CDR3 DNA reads TGCAGCGTGGCGGGAGGGAGTCGTGTCTACACCTTC.

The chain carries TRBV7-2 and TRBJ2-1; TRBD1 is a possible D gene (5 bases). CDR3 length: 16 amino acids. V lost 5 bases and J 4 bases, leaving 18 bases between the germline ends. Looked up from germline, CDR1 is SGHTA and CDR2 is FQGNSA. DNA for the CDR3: TGTGCCAGCAGCCCCCACCTTGGGGCAGGGTACAATGAGCAGTTCTTC. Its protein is CASSPHLGAGYNEQFF.

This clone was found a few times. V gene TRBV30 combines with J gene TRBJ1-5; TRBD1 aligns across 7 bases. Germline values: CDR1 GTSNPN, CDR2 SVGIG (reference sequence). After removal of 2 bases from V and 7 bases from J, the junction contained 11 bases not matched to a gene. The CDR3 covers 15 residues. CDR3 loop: CAWSTITGVGQPQHF. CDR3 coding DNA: TGTGCCTGGAGTACTATCACAGGGGTCGGACAGCCCCAGCATTTT.

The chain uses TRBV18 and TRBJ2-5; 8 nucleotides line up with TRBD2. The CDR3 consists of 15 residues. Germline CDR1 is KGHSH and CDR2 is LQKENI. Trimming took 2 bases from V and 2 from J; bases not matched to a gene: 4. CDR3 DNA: TGTGCCAGCTCACCAAGCGGGGGACCACAAGAGACCCAGTACTTC. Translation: CASSPSGGPQETQYF.

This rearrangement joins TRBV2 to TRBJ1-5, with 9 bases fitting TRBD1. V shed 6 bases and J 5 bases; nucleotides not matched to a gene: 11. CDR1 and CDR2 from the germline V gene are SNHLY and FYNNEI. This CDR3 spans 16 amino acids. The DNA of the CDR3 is TGTGCCAGCAGCGAGACATTGACAGGGGGGGATCAGCCCCAGCATTTT. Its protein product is CASSETLTGGDQPQHF.

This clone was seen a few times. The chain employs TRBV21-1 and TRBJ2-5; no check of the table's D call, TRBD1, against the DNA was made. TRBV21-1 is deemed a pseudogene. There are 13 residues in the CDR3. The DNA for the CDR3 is TGTGCCAGCAGCAAAGCAGGGGGTGAGACCCAGTACTTC. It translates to CASSKAGGETQYF.

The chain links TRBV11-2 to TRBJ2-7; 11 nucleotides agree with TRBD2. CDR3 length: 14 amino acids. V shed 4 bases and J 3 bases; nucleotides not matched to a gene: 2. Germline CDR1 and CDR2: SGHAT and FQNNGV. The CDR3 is CASSWGLAVYEQYF. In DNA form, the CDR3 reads TGTGCCAGCAGCTGGGGACTAGCGGTCTACGAGCAGTACTTC.

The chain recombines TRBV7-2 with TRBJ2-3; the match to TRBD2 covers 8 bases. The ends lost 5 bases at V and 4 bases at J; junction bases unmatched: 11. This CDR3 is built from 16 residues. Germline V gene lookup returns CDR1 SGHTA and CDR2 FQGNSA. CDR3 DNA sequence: TGTGCCAGCAGCACCATACGGGGGGGCACCCCAGATACGCAGTATTTT. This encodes CASSTIRGGTPDTQYF.

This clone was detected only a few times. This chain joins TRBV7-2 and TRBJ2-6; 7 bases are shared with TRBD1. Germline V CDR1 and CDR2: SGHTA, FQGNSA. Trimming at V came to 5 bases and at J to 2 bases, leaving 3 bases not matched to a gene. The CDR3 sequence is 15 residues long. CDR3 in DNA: TGTGCCAGCAGCCTCGACAGGGCTGGGGCCAACGTCCTGACTTTC. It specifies CASSLDRAGANVLTF.

This chain's CDR3 is CASSQDLTDTQYF. As DNA, the CDR3 is TGCGCCAGCAGCCAAGATCTAACAGATACGCAGTATTTT. V is TRBV4-3 and J is TRBJ2-3; no firm D call. Germline V lookup: CDR1 LGHNA, CDR2 YSLEER. The V gene lost 0 bases and the J gene lost 3 bases, with 4 bases spanning the gap. The CDR3 is 13 amino acids.

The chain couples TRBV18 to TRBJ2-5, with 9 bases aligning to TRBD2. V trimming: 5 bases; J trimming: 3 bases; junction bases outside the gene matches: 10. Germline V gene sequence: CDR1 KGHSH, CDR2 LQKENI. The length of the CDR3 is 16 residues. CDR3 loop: CASSKNRVAGEETQYF. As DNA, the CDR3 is TGTGCCAGCTCAAAAAACCGGGTAGCGGGGGAAGAGACCCAGTACTTC.

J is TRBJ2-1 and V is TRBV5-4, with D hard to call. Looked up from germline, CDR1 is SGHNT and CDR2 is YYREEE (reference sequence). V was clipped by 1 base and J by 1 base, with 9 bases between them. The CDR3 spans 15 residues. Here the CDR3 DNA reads TGTGCCAGCAGCTTGTCAGCGAGGTCCTACAATGAGCAGTTCTTC. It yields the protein CASSLSARSYNEQFF.

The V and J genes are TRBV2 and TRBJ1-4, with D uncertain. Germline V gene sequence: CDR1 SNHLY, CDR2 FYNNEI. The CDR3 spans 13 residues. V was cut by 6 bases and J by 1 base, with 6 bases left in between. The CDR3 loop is CASSRGTNEKLFF. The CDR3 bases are TGTGCCAGCAGCCGGGGAACTAATGAAAAACTGTTTTTT.

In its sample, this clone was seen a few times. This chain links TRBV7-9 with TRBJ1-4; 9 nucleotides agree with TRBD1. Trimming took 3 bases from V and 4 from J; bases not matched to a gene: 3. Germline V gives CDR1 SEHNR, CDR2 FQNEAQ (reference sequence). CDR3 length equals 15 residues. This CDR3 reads CASSLADRGNEKLFF. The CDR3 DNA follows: TGTGCCAGCAGCTTGGCGGACAGGGGTAATGAAAAACTGTTTTTT.

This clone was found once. The CDR3 loop reads CASSLDWRLGGGVTQYF. The CDR3 nucleotides read TGTGCCAGCAGCTTAGATTGGCGATTGGGCGGGGGTGTTACGCAGTATTTT. V is TRBV7-2 and J is TRBJ2-3; 7 bases are a match to TRBD2. Trimming cost V 1 base and J 8 bases; bases outside gene matches: 15. Germline V CDR1 and CDR2: SGHTA, FQGNSA. The CDR3 runs to 17 residues.

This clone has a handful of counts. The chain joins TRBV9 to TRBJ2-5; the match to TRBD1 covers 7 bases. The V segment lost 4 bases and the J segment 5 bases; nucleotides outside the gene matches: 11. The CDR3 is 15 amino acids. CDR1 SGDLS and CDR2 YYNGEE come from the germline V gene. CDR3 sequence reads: CASSPQTGLGETQYF. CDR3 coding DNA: TGTGCCAGCAGCCCTCAGACAGGGCTGGGGGAGACCCAGTACTTC.